These T cell receptor beta chains were read from a single sample in a study of beta chain features in type 1 diabetes. Sequenced by immunoSEQ multiplex PCR; TCRdb stores in-frame clones only, minus some. Of about 140,000 clones in the sample, about 7% were seen once. The sequenced sample consisted of central memory CD4+ T cells from blood. The receptor set was obtained from a woman between 25 and 40 years old in good health. Each CDR3 is given with its conserved first and last residue. A D gene is named only where the DNA matches it firmly. Size values are once, few and many counts, or a class for expanded clones, and some rows have none.

j_gene | d_gene | v_gene | abundance | CDR3aa | CDR3nt
TRBJ1-5 | NA | TRBV19 | NA | CASSIARENQPQHF | TGTGCCAGTAGTATAGCAAGAGAAAATCAGCCCCAGCATTTT
TRBJ2-3 | NA | TRBV19 | many | CASSTRLDTDTQYF | TGTGCCAGTAGTACCCGACTAGATACAGATACGCAGTATTTT
TRBJ2-1 | TRBD2 | TRBV14 | NA | CASSQATGGPYNEQFF | TGTGCCAGCAGCCAAGCTACGGGAGGCCCCTACAATGAGCAGTTCTTC
TRBJ2-7 | TRBD2 | TRBV18 | NA | CASSPPALAGGSYEQYF | TGTGCCAGCTCACCACCCGCCCTAGCGGGAGGGTCCTACGAGCAGTACTTC
TRBJ2-1 | TRBD2 | TRBV9 | NA | CASSAGVAGTHNEQFF | TGTGCCAGCAGCGCCGGGGTAGCGGGAACTCACAATGAGCAGTTCTTC
TRBJ1-5 | TRBD1 | TRBV7-9 | few | CASSLATGGVQPQHF | TGTGCCAGCAGCTTAGCGACAGGGGGCGTTCAGCCCCAGCATTTT
TRBJ1-1 | TRBD1 | TRBV27 | NA | CASSLSRTGRPNTEAFF | TGTGCCAGCAGTTTATCTCGGACAGGGAGGCCCAACACTGAAGCTTTCTTT
TRBJ2-7 | TRBD1 | TRBV27 | NA | CASSQGRGSRSGQYF | TGTGCCAGCAGCCAGGGCAGGGGGAGCAGAAGTGGGCAGTACTTC
TRBJ1-2 | NA | TRBV7-9 | NA | CASSLGLNYGYTF | TGTGCCAGCAGCTTGGGCCTTAACTATGGCTACACCTTC
TRBJ2-5 | TRBD1 | TRBV7-7 | NA | CASTSSPAGGSSETQYF | TGTGCTAGCACCTCATCCCCCGCAGGGGGATCATCGGAGACCCAGTACTTC
TRBJ2-3 | TRBD2 | TRBV19 | NA | CASSRSGGSTDTQYF | TGTGCCAGTAGTAGGAGCGGGGGCAGCACAGATACGCAGTATTTT
TRBJ2-3 | NA | TRBV28 | many | CASSLGTRSTDTQYF | TGTGCCAGCAGTTTGGGGACTCGGAGCACAGATACGCAGTATTTT
TRBJ1-2 | TRBD1 | TRBV5-5 | NA | CASSPLTGDYGYTF | TGTGCCAGCAGCCCCCTCACAGGGGACTATGGCTACACCTTC
TRBJ2-1 | NA | TRBV6-5 | NA | CASSYEGSSYNEQFF | TGTGCCAGCAGTTACGAAGGGAGCTCCTACAATGAGCAGTTCTTC
TRBJ2-5 | NA | TRBV15 | NA | CATSRERSRGGETQYF | TGTGCCACCAGCAGAGAGCGATCAAGGGGGGGAGAGACCCAGTACTTC
TRBJ2-5 | TRBD2 | TRBV15 | NA | CATSRGLTSGAQETQYF | TGTGCCACCAGCAGAGGTCTAACTAGCGGAGCCCAAGAGACCCAGTACTTC
TRBJ1-4 | TRBD1 | TRBV9 | NA | CASSASDRGGDEKLFF | TGTGCCAGCAGCGCATCGGACAGGGGCGGGGATGAAAAACTGTTTTTT
TRBJ2-7 | TRBD2 | TRBV6-1 | NA | CASFQRASGSYEQYF | TGTGCCAGCTTTCAACGCGCTAGCGGCTCCTACGAGCAGTACTTC
TRBJ2-7 | NA | TRBV7-2 | NA | CASSLEWQPTYEQYF | TGTGCCAGCAGCTTAGAGTGGCAACCGACCTACGAGCAGTACTTC
TRBJ2-7 | NA | TRBV14 | few | CASTKSDAYEQYF | TGTGCCAGCACCAAATCCGATGCCTACGAGCAGTACTTC